The 9 T cell receptor beta chains below come from one sample, sequenced in a study of OX40 agonist ivuxolimab in advanced cancers. Repertoires were generated with immunoSEQ multiplex PCR, while TCRdb's copy carries only in-frame clones and drops some. This sample has about 86,000 clones, with approximately 89% found just once. Sequencing was performed on CD4+ or CD8+ T cells sorted from blood, taken in a trial of the OX40 agonist ivuxolimab. These receptors were taken from an adult with an advanced solid tumor such as melanoma, head and neck, liver or kidney cancer.

The V and J genes are TRBV28 and TRBJ1-2, with D possibly matching TRBD1 (6 bases). This CDR3 has 16 amino acids. From germline, CDR1 is MDHEN and CDR2 SYDVKM. The V end lost 6 bases, the J end lost 2 bases, and 19 bases lay between the germline ends. CDR3: CASRPPNRAGNYGYTF. The CDR3 DNA reads TGTGCCAGCAGGCCGCCAAACAGGGCCGGAAACTATGGCTACACCTTC.

Here the CDR3 DNA reads TGCGCCAGCAGCCAATCCGGGGGGCGTTTCACCGGGGAGCTGTTTTTT. Translated, it gives CASSQSGGRFTGELFF. The rearrangement links TRBV4-3 to TRBJ2-2; possible D gene TRBD2, 7 bases. Germline CDR1 reads LGHNA; CDR2 reads YSLEER. V was clipped by 2 bases and J by 4 bases, with 14 bases between them. CDR3 length: 16 residues.

The gene calls are TRBV6-1 and TRBJ1-1, with TRBD1 as a possible D gene (5 bases). V lost 6 bases and J lost 5, with 7 bases in between. CDR3 size: 11 residues. Germline V gene lookup returns CDR1 MNHNS and CDR2 SASEGT. CDR3 loop: CASSQGTEAFF. Here the CDR3 DNA reads TGTGCCAGCAGCCAGGGAACTGAAGCTTTCTTT.

The rearrangement joins TRBV6-5 to TRBJ1-5, with D unresolved. CDR1 and CDR2 from the germline V gene are MNHEY and SVGAGI. Trimming removed 9 bases from V and 5 bases from J, with 8 bases in between. This CDR3 comprises 11 residues. CDR3: CASGRDQPQHF. The CDR3 DNA sequence: TGTGCCAGTGGAAGGGATCAGCCCCAGCATTTT.

The chain uses TRBV4-1 and TRBJ1-1, with 8 bases aligning to TRBD1. CDR1 is MGHRA, CDR2 YSYEKL, per germline. The CDR3 has 15 residues. Trimming at V came to 4 bases and at J to 4 bases, leaving 8 bases not matched to a gene. The CDR3 region is CASSRQGFVRTEAFF. The CDR3 DNA reads as TGCGCCAGCAGCCGACAGGGGTTCGTTCGCACTGAAGCTTTCTTT.

V gene TRBV2 combines with J gene TRBJ2-7, with 8 bases fitting TRBD1. The CDR3 is 13 residues long. CDR1 and CDR2 (germline): SNHLY, FYNNEI. Trimming removed 5 bases from V and 2 bases from J; junction bases left unmatched: 2. Written as DNA, the CDR3 is TGTGCCAGCAGTACCAGGGGGCCCTACGAGCAGTACGTC. Amino acids: CASSTRGPYEQYV.

The chain links TRBV29-1 to TRBJ2-3; D gene uncertain. The CDR3 is made up of 11 amino acids. Trimming cost V 7 bases and J 6 bases, with 11 bases left between them. Germline CDR1 SQVTM, CDR2 ANQGSEA. CDR3 DNA sequence: TGCAGCGATAGGACGGCTGATACGCAGTATTTT. Encoded protein: CSDRTADTQYF.

The gene calls are TRBV18 and TRBJ1-1, with D perhaps TRBD1 (5 bases). CDR1 and CDR2 (germline): KGHSH, LQKENI. The germline V and J ends were trimmed by 4 bases and 4 bases, with 10 bases remaining between them. This CDR3 is built from 13 residues. Here the CDR3 DNA reads TGTGCCAGCTCACGAGACAGTTTCACTGAAGCTTTCTTT. Amino acid sequence: CASSRDSFTEAFF.

The rearrangement joins TRBV5-1 to TRBJ1-1; TRBD1 agrees at 8 bases. The CDR3 runs to 14 residues. Germline-derived CDR1 and CDR2 are SGHRS and YFSETQ. V shed 4 bases and J 4 bases; nucleotides not matched to a gene: 6. CDR3 nucleotide sequence: TGCGCCAGCAGCACCTGGACAGGGTCCACTGAAGCTTTCTTT. Translated: CASSTWTGSTEAFF.